This paragraph reports one TCR beta chain. The source of the sample is a study of blood T cell repertoires in COVID-19. Germline V gives CDR1 SGHVS, CDR2 FQNEAQ. Trimming pared 3 bases from V and 0 bases from J, leaving 5 bases between. This CDR3 comprises 13 residues. Generated by immunoSEQ multiplex PCR, the TCRdb table keeps only in-frame clones and is missing some. The sample holds around 70,000 clones, 70% to 80% seen once. The clonotype was recovered from a man aged 65 to 79 with acute or convalescent COVID-19. The genes are TRBV7-8 and TRBJ1-1; D is ambiguous. The sample taken for sequencing was peripheral blood. The CDR3 region is CASSFHLNTEAFF. CDR3 nucleotides: TGTGCCAGCAGCTTCCACTTGAACACTGAAGCTTTCTTT.